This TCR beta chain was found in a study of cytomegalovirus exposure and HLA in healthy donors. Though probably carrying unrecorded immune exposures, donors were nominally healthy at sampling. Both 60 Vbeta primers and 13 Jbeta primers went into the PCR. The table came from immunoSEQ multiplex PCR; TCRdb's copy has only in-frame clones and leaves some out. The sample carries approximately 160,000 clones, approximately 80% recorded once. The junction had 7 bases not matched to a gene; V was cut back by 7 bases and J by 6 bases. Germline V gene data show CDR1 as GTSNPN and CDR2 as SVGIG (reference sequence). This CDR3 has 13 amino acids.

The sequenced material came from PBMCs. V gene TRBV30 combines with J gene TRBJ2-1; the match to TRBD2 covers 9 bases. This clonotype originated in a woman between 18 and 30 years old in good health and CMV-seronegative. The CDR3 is CASISGRGNEQFF. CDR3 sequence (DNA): TGTGCCTCGATTAGCGGGAGAGGCAATGAGCAGTTCTTC.